This entry describes one T cell receptor (beta chain). These data belong to a study of T cell responses to AZD1222 COVID-19 vaccine. Assay used: immunoSEQ multiplex PCR; TCRdb lists only in-frame clones, some missing. The repertoire holds about 110,000 clones, with roughly 90% as singletons. Germline V gene data show CDR1 as SGHRS and CDR2 as YFSETQ. The CDR3 length is 16 residues. Trimming cost V 2 bases and J 5 bases; bases outside gene matches: 9. The sequence came from an adult in good health. The rearrangement joins TRBV5-1 to TRBJ1-4; 7 nucleotides agree with TRBD1. The sequencing used peripheral blood, collected on day 0 of AZD1222 vaccination. CDR3 residues: CASSLQPGQSNEKLFF. The CDR3 nucleotides are TGCGCCAGCAGCTTACAACCGGGACAGTCAAATGAAAAACTGTTTTTT.